This T cell receptor beta chain was sequenced for a study of memory CD4+ T cells and cytomegalovirus serostatus. Single viable CD3+CD4+CD8-CD45RO+ cells were sorted as the memory CD4+ T cells. V shed 7 bases and J shed 8 bases, with 14 bases lying between them. Germline V gene data show CDR1 as MNHNS and CDR2 as SASEGT. The CDR3 totals 13 residues. TCRdb's copy holds only in-frame clones and misses some; the assay was immunoSEQ multiplex PCR. The table records tens of thousands of clones, about 79% of them present only once. This chain uses TRBV6-1 with TRBJ1-4, with a possible D match to TRBD1 (6 bases). The sequence derives from an adult in good health and CMV-seronegative. The sequencing input was memory CD4+ T cells from blood. The CDR3 bases are TGTGCCAGCATATTACAGGGTTACGAAAAACTGTTTTTT. Residues: CASILQGYEKLFF.